These 5 T cell receptor beta chains came from one sample sequenced in a study of identical twins. TCRdb ran MiXCR on the 5' RACE reads and lists one entry per CDR3 protein. The top ten clones hold 3.6% of a sample with nearly 250,000 distinct CDR3 sequences, around 7% of them seen once. This same sample was also part of a study on yellow fever vaccine responses in identical twins.

Sequencing used memory (CD45RO+) T cells sorted from blood. All receptors come from a woman aged 18-29 years in good health.

This clonotype was counted only a few times. Here the CDR3 reads CSARPGLAVYNEQFF. In DNA form, the CDR3 reads TGCAGTGCTAGACCGGGACTAGCGGTGTACAATGAGCAGTTCTTC. The chain recombines TRBV20-1 with TRBJ2-1; 11 nucleotides align to TRBD2. The junction had 4 bases not matched to a gene; V was cut back by 2 bases and J by 4 bases. Germline CDR1 and CDR2: DFQATT and SNEGSKA (reference sequence). CDR3 length: 15 residues.

Ten or more counts support this clonotype. The genes are TRBV25-1 and TRBJ2-1; D gene uncertain. CDR1 is MGHDK and CDR2 is SYGVNS in the germline V gene. The length of the CDR3 is 16 residues. V was trimmed by 8 bases and J by 4 bases, leaving 21 bases between them. The CDR3 loop reads CASEAAEHRSYNEQFF. As DNA, the CDR3 is TGTGCCAGCGAAGCTGCCGAGCACCGTTCTTACAATGAGCAGTTCTTC.

This clonotype was recorded a few times. The chain links TRBV3-1 to TRBJ2-2, with D uncertain. Germline V gene lookup returns CDR1 LGHDT and CDR2 YNNKEL (reference sequence). There are 12 residues in the CDR3. V dropped 3 bases and J dropped 8 bases, with 7 bases sitting between them. This CDR3 reads CASSQLRGELFF. CDR3 in DNA: TGTGCCAGCAGCCAGCTGCGTGGGGAGCTGTTTTTT.

This clonotype was detected a few times. The chain joins TRBV7-2 to TRBJ1-4, with D unresolved. The CDR3 is made up of 13 amino acids. Germline lookup yields CDR1 SGHTA and CDR2 FQGNSA. Trimming stripped 5 bases from V and 8 bases from J, with 12 bases between. CDR3 loop: CASSRVIEEKLFF. CDR3 sequence (DNA): TGTGCCAGCAGCAGGGTGATCGAAGAAAAACTGTTTTTT.

There are many counts of this clonotype. The DNA for the CDR3 is TGTGCCAGCAGTTCCCCCTACGAGCAGTACTTC. This sequence encodes CASSSPYEQYF. The chain carries TRBV2 and TRBJ2-7, with D hard to call. V lost 5 bases to trimming and J lost 2 bases, with 4 bases between them. The germline V gene encodes CDR1 SNHLY and CDR2 FYNNEI. There are 11 residues in the CDR3.